This TCR beta chain was captured in a study of blood T cell repertoires in COVID-19. For the study at large: Sources were T cells, B-cell-depleted T cells, or PBMCs; the material itself was cDNA or gDNA.

Seattle-derived patients entered the study during active infection and were followed longitudinally. This CDR3 contains 16 residues. V lost 8 bases to trimming and J lost 0 bases, with 19 bases between them. Germline V CDR1 and CDR2: WSHSY, SAAADI. Authors' processing steps: Amplifying reference gene primers gave estimates of nucleated cell counts. Profiling relied on immunoSEQ multiplex PCR, and the TCRdb table lists in-frame clones only, not all of them. The DNA gave D and trimming, while V, J and clone size come from that table. The sample lists some 140,000 clones; approximately 86% were seen once.

Sequenced material: peripheral blood. This clonotype originated in a man between 60 and 70 years old with COVID-19, enrolled during active disease. The chain combines TRBV10-2 with TRBJ1-1; D uncertain. The CDR3 DNA reads TGCGCCAGCCTCTCGGGAATCTTGCGTTTGAACACTGAAGCTTTCTTT. This encodes CASLSGILRLNTEAFF.